This TCR beta chain was found in a study of blood T cell repertoires in COVID-19. Turning to the study itself: The United States, Italy and Spain were the sources of the acute and convalescent COVID-19 samples.

This CDR3 is built from 17 residues. The V and J ends lost 2 bases and 3 bases, in that order; junction bases with no gene match: 7. Per germline, CDR1 LGHDT and CDR2 YNNKEL (reference sequence). In the source study's methods: By means of reference gene primer amplification, nucleated cell counts were estimated. The method was immunoSEQ multiplex PCR; TCRdb's version includes in-frame clones alone and lacks a portion of them. The D gene and trimming were derived from the DNA, and the V and J assignments and clone size from that table. The sample has around 70,000 clones, more than 75% seen once. The sequenced sample was peripheral blood. This chain links TRBV3-1 (or the pseudogene TRBV3-2) with TRBJ2-1, with TRBD2 identical over 10 bases. The TCR sequence derives from a human donor in a cohort sampled during active COVID-19. CDR3 residues: CASSQTSIAGGYNEQFF. The CDR3 bases are TGTGCCAGCAGCCAAACCTCTATAGCGGGAGGCTACAATGAGCAGTTCTTC.